This T cell receptor beta chain stems from a study of T-cell memory formation after mild COVID-19. In the study overall: For the most part, TCR clusters were specific to one donor. Findings and caveats of the study: Clones which contracted sat mainly in CM and EM if CD4+, and in EMRA if CD8+.

Note on this clonotype: Its cognate antigen is unknown.

V was clipped by 4 bases and J by 2 bases, with 13 bases between them. Germline V CDR1 and CDR2: SGHRS, YFSETQ. The CDR3 covers 16 residues. 5'RACE primed from the constant segment yielded TCR alpha and TCR beta cDNA libraries bearing sample barcodes and UMIs. Using its own MiXCR run on the 5' RACE reads, TCRdb lists one record per CDR3 protein. The sample consists of hundreds of thousands of distinct CDR3 sequences, 20% to 25% of them appearing once. The genes are TRBV5-1 and TRBJ2-6; D is tentatively TRBD1 or TRBD2 (5 bases each). Material: PBMCs or a T cell subset sorted from them (not recorded which). The sequence was obtained from a man aged 18 to 30 who had mild COVID-19 (a few samples of this study predate the infection). Cell type and time point are not known. For the CDR3, the DNA is TGCGCCAGCAGCCTACCGGGGCTGGCTGGGGCCAACGTCCTGACTTTC. Its translation: CASSLPGLAGANVLTF.